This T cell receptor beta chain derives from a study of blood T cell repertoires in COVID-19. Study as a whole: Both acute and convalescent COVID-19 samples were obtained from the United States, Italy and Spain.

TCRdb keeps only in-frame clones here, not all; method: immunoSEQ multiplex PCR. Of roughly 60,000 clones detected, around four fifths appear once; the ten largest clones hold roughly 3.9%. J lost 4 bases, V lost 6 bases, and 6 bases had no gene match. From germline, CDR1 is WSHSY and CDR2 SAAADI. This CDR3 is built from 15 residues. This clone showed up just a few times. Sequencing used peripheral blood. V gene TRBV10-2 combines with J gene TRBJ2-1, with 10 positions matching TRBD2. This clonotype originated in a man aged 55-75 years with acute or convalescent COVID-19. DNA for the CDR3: TGCGCCAGCAGAGTTGGGACTAGCGCTTACAATGAGCAGTTCTTC. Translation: CASRVGTSAYNEQFF.